Below are 18 T cell receptor beta chains sequenced from a single sample in a study of low-dose radiotherapy and immunotherapy resistance in tumors. Amplification of TCRs used a constant-region primer and V-primer adapter for roughly 22 PCR cycles. MiXCR, applied by TCRdb to the reads, yields one record per CDR3 protein. The table shows tens of thousands of distinct CDR3 sequences, with 10% to 15% occurring only once. The time point: before trial treatment. The sequencing here drew on PBMCs, taken before treatment. The receptor source for this set is a female donor with ovarian cancer.

V and J are TRBV28 and TRBJ2-7; D unclear. In germline, CDR1 is MDHEN, CDR2 SYDVKM. V was clipped by 6 bases and J by 0 bases, with 15 bases between them. CDR3 length equals 15 residues. CDR3 loop: CASRSFRTDSYEQYF. In DNA form, the CDR3 reads TGTGCCAGCAGATCCTTTAGGACGGACTCCTACGAGCAGTACTTC.

Ten or more counts support this clonotype. The chain joins TRBV3-1 to TRBJ2-5; 8 bases fit TRBD2. Trimming took 4 bases from V and 5 from J; bases not matched to a gene: 9. In germline, CDR1 is LGHDT, CDR2 YNNKEL (reference sequence). The CDR3 is 15 residues long. The CDR3: CASSPGRAAGETQYF. The CDR3 DNA sequence: TGTGCCAGCAGCCCCGGGAGGGCGGCCGGGGAGACCCAGTACTTC.

A remark on this clonotype: This is likely an artifact of a read error, given a far larger clone one base away. The chain combines TRBV6-1 with TRBJ2-3; D gene uncertain. This CDR3 is 13 amino acids long. Germline V gives CDR1 MNHNS, CDR2 SASEGT. V was clipped by 6 bases and J by 4 bases, with 11 bases between them. The CDR3: CASRQDPADTQYF. CDR3 coding DNA: TGTGCCAGCAGGCAGGACCCGGCAGATACGCAGTATTTT.

The chain recombines TRBV5-1 with TRBJ1-3, with D hard to call. Germline CDR1 is SGHRS and CDR2 is YFSETQ. This CDR3 contains 14 residues. Trimming removed 1 base at V and 0 bases at J, with 5 bases between. DNA for the CDR3: TGCGCCAGCAGCTTGTCGACCTCTGGAAACACCATATATTTT. Translated, it gives CASSLSTSGNTIYF.

The J gene is TRBJ2-3, the V gene TRBV13, with 13 nucleotides matching TRBD2. Germline trimming cut 5 bases from V and 4 bases from J; bases unmatched to any gene: 6. This CDR3 comprises 16 residues. CDR1 and CDR2 from the germline V gene are PRHDT and FYEKMQ (reference sequence). The CDR3 bases are TGTGCCAGCAGCCCTACTAGCGGGGGGGTGGCAGATACGCAGTATTTT. Translated: CASSPTSGGVADTQYF.

This clonotype came up many times. The DNA of the CDR3 is TGTGCCATCAGTGGGGGGCCCTCCTACAATGAGCAGTTCTTC. Protein product: CAISGGPSYNEQFF. The V call is TRBV10-3, the J call TRBJ2-1; tentative D call: TRBD1 (6 bases). The CDR3 loop spans 14 amino acids. Deletions cut 4 bases from V and 0 bases from J, with 7 bases between. Germline V gives CDR1 ENHRY, CDR2 SYGVKD.

This clonotype has at least ten counts. The chain joins TRBV19 to TRBJ2-7, with D tentatively TRBD1 or TRBD2 (6 bases each). V lost 8 bases and J 6 bases, leaving 20 bases between the germline ends. CDR3 size: 14 residues. Germline CDR1 is LNHDA and CDR2 is SQIVND (reference sequence). The CDR3 nucleotides read TGTGCCAGTGGGGGCCGGACTAATCTCGGCGAGCAGTACTTC. This sequence encodes CASGGRTNLGEQYF.

This clonotype has ten or more counts. The V and J genes are TRBV29-1 and TRBJ2-7; D gene uncertain. CDR3 length: 14 residues. V dropped 4 bases and J dropped 1 base, with 14 bases sitting between them. Germline V gene sequence: CDR1 SQVTM, CDR2 ANQGSEA. The CDR3 here is CSVAEQLTSYEQYF. The CDR3 bases are TGCAGCGTTGCAGAACAGCTTACGTCCTACGAGCAGTACTTC.

This clonotype was counted ten times or more. The V call is TRBV12-3 or TRBV12-4, the J call TRBJ1-1; tentatively, D is TRBD1 (5 bases). The CDR3 contains 13 residues. V was cut by 0 bases and J by 4 bases, with 6 bases left in between. The CDR3, as DNA: TGTGCCAGCAGTTTAGCGAGGGGCACTGAAGCTTTCTTT. Translation gives CASSLARGTEAFF.

There are many counts of this clonotype. The gene calls are TRBV27 and TRBJ1-1, with a weak D call TRBD1 (6 bases). The CDR3 consists of 15 residues. CDR1 is MNHEY and CDR2 is SMNVEV in the germline V gene (reference sequence). V was cut by 2 bases and J by 4 bases, with 14 bases left in between. The CDR3 loop reads CASSLDRSVGTEAFF. As DNA, the CDR3 is TGTGCCAGCAGTTTAGACAGGTCGGTCGGCACTGAAGCTTTCTTT.

The sample holds many counts of this clonotype. The rearrangement links TRBV2 to TRBJ2-7; TRBD2 agrees at 10 bases. Germline values: CDR1 SNHLY, CDR2 FYNNEI. The trim removed 4 bases at V and 4 bases at J, leaving 7 bases unmatched. The CDR3 has 15 amino acids. CDR3 residues: CASSGGSGRAYEQYF. As DNA, the CDR3 is TGTGCCAGCAGTGGTGGGAGCGGGAGGGCGTACGAGCAGTACTTC.

This clonotype occurred many times. The CDR3 DNA sequence: TGTGCCAGCAGCGTGGCAATAGGGAGTACCGGGGAGACCCAGTACTTC. Amino acid sequence: CASSVAIGSTGETQYF. The V gene is TRBV9, the J gene TRBJ2-5; the D gene is possibly TRBD2 (5 bases). Germline V lookup: CDR1 SGDLS, CDR2 YYNGEE. The CDR3 consists of 16 residues. V dropped 2 bases and J dropped 5 bases, with 19 bases sitting between them.

The gene calls are TRBV5-1 and TRBJ2-7, with no clear D. Per germline, CDR1 SGHRS and CDR2 YFSETQ. The CDR3 totals 13 residues. The germline V and J ends were trimmed by 0 bases and 1 base, with 5 bases remaining between them. This CDR3 is CASSLAVSYEQYF. In DNA form, the CDR3 reads TGCGCCAGCAGCTTGGCTGTGTCCTACGAGCAGTACTTC.

About this clonotype itself: A read error may account for a junction end that differs from germline. The J gene is TRBJ2-3, the V gene TRBV10-3, with D perhaps matching TRBD2 (6 bases). Germline V gene data show CDR1 as ENHRY and CDR2 as SYGVKD. There are 13 residues in the CDR3. CDR3 nucleotide sequence: TGTGCCATCAATGAGCGGGGCACAGATACGCAGTATTTT. Its protein product is CAINERGTDTQYF.

The chain joins TRBV30 to TRBJ2-1; no reliable D call. Trimming removed 2 bases from V and 6 bases from J, with 14 bases in between. Germline CDR1 GTSNPN, CDR2 SVGIG (reference sequence). CDR3 length equals 14 residues. The CDR3 here is CAWSLSFTGNEQFF. The CDR3 coding sequence is TGTGCCTGGAGTTTATCCTTTACGGGCAATGAGCAGTTCTTC.

This clonotype was observed a handful of times. This rearrangement joins TRBV4-2 to TRBJ1-2; D gene unclear. The V end lost 0 bases, the J end lost 0 bases, and 11 bases lay between the germline ends. From germline, CDR1 is LGHNA and CDR2 YNFKEQ. The CDR3 is 16 amino acids. Written as DNA, the CDR3 is TGTGCCAGCAGCCAAGAGTGGGCAGCTTCTAACTATGGCTACACCTTC. Translation: CASSQEWAASNYGYTF.

This clonotype was seen repeatedly, ten times or more. This sequence joins TRBV3-1 and TRBJ2-3; 8 nucleotides agree with TRBD2. The CDR3 extends over 15 amino acids. Trimming removed 5 bases from V and 3 bases from J; junction bases left unmatched: 7. CDR1 is LGHDT and CDR2 is YNNKEL in the germline V gene (reference sequence). This CDR3 is CASSERGGRTDTQYF. For the CDR3, the DNA is TGTGCCAGCAGCGAACGGGGGGGCCGGACAGATACGCAGTATTTT.

This clonotype was seen at least ten times. The gene calls are TRBV3-1 and TRBJ1-4, with 7 bases matching TRBD1. Trimming cost V 6 bases and J 8 bases; bases outside gene matches: 12. The germline V gene encodes CDR1 LGHDT and CDR2 YNNKEL (reference sequence). This CDR3 is built from 15 residues. CDR3 in DNA: TGTGCCAGCAGTCCCCCGGGCACAGGGGAGGAAAAACTGTTTTTT. As protein: CASSPPGTGEEKLFF. The whole variable domain, filled in from reference TRBV3-1 and TRBJ1-4, reads DTAVSQTPKYLVTQMGNDKSIKCEQNLGHDTMYWYKQDSKKFLKIMFSYNNKELIINETVPNRFSPKSPDKAHLNLHINSLELGDSAVYFCASSPPGTGEEKLFFGSGTQLSVL.